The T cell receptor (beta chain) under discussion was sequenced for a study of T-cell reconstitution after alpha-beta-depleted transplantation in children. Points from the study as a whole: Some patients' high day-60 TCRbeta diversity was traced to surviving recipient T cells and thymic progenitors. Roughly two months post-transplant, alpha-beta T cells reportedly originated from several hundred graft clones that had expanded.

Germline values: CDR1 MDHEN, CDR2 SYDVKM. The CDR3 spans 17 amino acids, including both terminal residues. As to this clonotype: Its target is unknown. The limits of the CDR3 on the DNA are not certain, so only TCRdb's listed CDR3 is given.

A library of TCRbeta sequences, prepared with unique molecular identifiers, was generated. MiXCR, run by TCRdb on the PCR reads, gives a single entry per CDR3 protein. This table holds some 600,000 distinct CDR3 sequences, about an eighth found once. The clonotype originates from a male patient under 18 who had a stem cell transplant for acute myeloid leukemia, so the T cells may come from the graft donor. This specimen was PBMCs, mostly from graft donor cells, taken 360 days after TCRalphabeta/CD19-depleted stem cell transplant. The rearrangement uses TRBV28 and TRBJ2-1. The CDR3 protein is CASSSSGNVIGGNEQFF.